Given below is one TCR beta chain in context. The data are from a study of blood T cell repertoires in COVID-19. Study as a whole: From the United States, Italy and Spain came samples of acute and convalescent COVID-19. T cells, B-cell-depleted T cells, or PBMCs supplied cDNA or gDNA.

As processed by the authors: Estimated nucleated cell counts came from reference gene primer amplification. Sequencing used immunoSEQ multiplex PCR; TCRdb keeps in-frame clones, though not all of them. The DNA was the basis for D and trimming; V, J and clone size are from that table. The table lists under 300,000 clones, 85% to 90% of them singletons. The receptor was isolated from a woman between 40 and 50 years old with acute or convalescent COVID-19. The sequencing sample was made of peripheral blood.

CDR3: CASSVGSRSETQYF. In DNA, the CDR3 is TGTGCCAGCAGCGTAGGATCGAGATCGGAGACCCAGTACTTC. This chain uses TRBV9 with TRBJ2-5; D remains unclear. The V gene lost 0 bases and the J gene lost 5 bases, with 11 bases spanning the gap. Germline assignment: CDR1 SGDLS and CDR2 YYNGEE. This CDR3 is 14 amino acids long.